Listed here are 9 T cell receptor beta chains from one sample, sequenced in a study of technical replicates of blood from several donors. TCRdb's table, derived via immunoSEQ multiplex PCR, lists solely in-frame clones and lacks some. The table has under 95,000 clones, approximately 94% seen once. The sample taken for sequencing was T cells isolated from PBMCs. The receptors here all came from a human donor in good health.

This clone was recorded only once. This chain uses TRBV28 with TRBJ2-5, with TRBD2 matching over 11 bases. Germline lookup yields CDR1 MDHEN and CDR2 SYDVKM. The CDR3 runs 16 residues. The ends lost 1 base at V and 2 bases at J; junction bases unmatched: 3. The chain's CDR3 is CASSLSGLAVQETQYF. CDR3 DNA sequence: TGTGCCAGCAGTTTATCGGGACTAGCGGTACAAGAGACCCAGTACTTC.

This clone came up once. The V and J genes are TRBV5-4 and TRBJ1-2; the D gene is possibly TRBD1 (5 bases). Germline V gene lookup returns CDR1 SGHNT and CDR2 YYREEE (reference sequence). Trimming took off 1 base at V and 5 bases at J, with 12 bases between the two ends. This CDR3 has 14 amino acids. The CDR3 region is CASSLQGVGYGYTF. CDR3 coding DNA: TGTGCCAGCAGCTTGCAGGGTGTGGGGTATGGCTACACCTTC.

This clone was observed once. The chain recombines TRBV5-1 with TRBJ2-7, with 10 bases that match TRBD1. Germline-derived CDR1 and CDR2 are SGHRS and YFSETQ. The trim removed 4 bases at V and 5 bases at J, leaving 6 bases unmatched. This CDR3 comprises 14 residues. The CDR3 is CASSLGQGGDEQYF. The DNA for the CDR3 is TGCGCCAGCAGCCTCGGACAGGGGGGAGACGAGCAGTACTTC. The full variable domain, in which reference TRBV5-1 and TRBJ2-7 provide the parts outside the CDR3, is KAGVTQTPRYLIKTRGQQVTLSCSPISGHRSVSWYQQTPGQGLQFLFEYFSETQRNKGNFPGRFSGRQFSNSRSEMNVSTLELGDSALYLCASSLGQGGDEQYFGPGTRLTVT.

In its sample, this clone was seen a few times. The V gene is TRBV15, the J gene TRBJ1-1; no clear D gene. The CDR3 runs to 12 residues. Germline V gene sequence: CDR1 LNHNV, CDR2 YYDKDF (reference sequence). The V end was cut by 5 bases, the J end by 6 bases, with 10 bases between. The CDR3 sequence: CATSSTRSEAFF. The DNA of the CDR3 is TGTGCCACCAGCTCCACGAGGTCTGAAGCTTTCTTT.

The gene calls are TRBV5-6 and TRBJ1-2; 8 nucleotides match TRBD1. V gave up 1 base and J gave up 8 bases; unmatched junction bases: 13. This CDR3 has 16 amino acids. In germline, CDR1 is SGHDT, CDR2 YYEEEE. DNA of the CDR3: TGTGCCAGCAGCTTGTTCGGGGGACAGGTCATGACGGGCTACACCTTC. Its protein product is CASSLFGGQVMTGYTF.

This sequence joins TRBV2 and TRBJ2-5; D call uncertain. This CDR3 has 11 residues. From germline, CDR1 is SNHLY and CDR2 FYNNEI. Trimming left V 6 bases short and J 7 bases short, with 9 bases between. The CDR3 reads CASRSSGTQYF. The CDR3 DNA sequence: TGTGCCAGCAGGTCCTCAGGGACCCAGTACTTC.

The chain links TRBV7-8 to TRBJ2-1; 8 bases match TRBD1. The CDR3 loop spans 15 amino acids. Germline CDR1 SGHVS, CDR2 FQNEAQ. The junction had 10 bases not matched to a gene; V was cut back by 5 bases and J by 7 bases. The CDR3 loop reads CASSRWGQARNEQFF. CDR3 in DNA: TGTGCCAGCAGCAGATGGGGACAGGCAAGGAATGAGCAGTTCTTC.

This chain connects TRBV4-1 to TRBJ1-5; TRBD1 is a possible D gene (5 bases). V was trimmed by 4 bases and J by 4 bases, leaving 14 bases between them. The CDR3 has 15 residues. The germline V gene encodes CDR1 MGHRA and CDR2 YSYEKL. The CDR3 DNA sequence: TGCGCCAGCAGCCCTCAGGGTCCTAATAATCAGCCCCAGCATTTT. Translation gives CASSPQGPNNQPQHF.

This chain links TRBV15 with TRBJ2-5; no clear D gene. Trimming stripped 0 bases from V and 3 bases from J, with 5 bases between. In germline, CDR1 is LNHNV, CDR2 YYDKDF (reference sequence). This CDR3 contains 13 residues. CDR3 sequence reads: CATSRDREETQYF. The CDR3 coding sequence is TGTGCCACCAGCAGAGATCGCGAAGAGACCCAGTACTTC.